This TCR beta chain comes out of a study of post-analysis software for immune sequencing data. Study information: As for disease course, relapsing-remitting, secondary progressive and progressive-relapsing multiple sclerosis were all included.

Whole-study results and caveats: The study found TRBV5-6, TRBV5-1 and TRBV20-1 among several TRBV segments more frequent in patients than controls. Versus controls, multiple sclerosis patients showed significantly lower diversity (normalized Chao1).

Germline CDR1 DFQATT, CDR2 SNEGSKA (reference sequence). Trimming removed 3 bases from V and 0 bases from J, with 8 bases in between. The CDR3 has 13 amino acids. This clonotype has just a few counts. The antigen is undetermined. Included in the TCR beta cDNA libraries were unique molecular identifiers. TCRdb passed the PCR reads through MiXCR, listing each CDR3 protein once. The table shows about 770,000 distinct CDR3 sequences, with roughly 46% occurring only once. This TCR derives from a girl aged 10 to 17 with multiple sclerosis. This chain links TRBV20-1 with TRBJ2-5; possible D gene TRBD2, 6 bases. Sequenced material: blood. CDR3 region: CSASGSDQETQYF. CDR3 bases: TGCAGTGCTAGCGGGAGCGACCAAGAGACCCAGTACTTC.